This TCR beta chain was sequenced in a study of OX40 agonist ivuxolimab in advanced cancers. Germline CDR1 SEHNR, CDR2 FQNEAQ (reference sequence). The CDR3 totals 13 residues. The V end was cut by 5 bases, the J end by 1 base, with 9 bases between. The table came from immunoSEQ multiplex PCR; TCRdb's copy has only in-frame clones and leaves some out. The sample has 15,000 to 20,000 clones; 87% are singletons. The starting material was CD4+ or CD8+ T cells sorted from blood, obtained in a trial of the OX40 agonist ivuxolimab. The chain links TRBV7-9 to TRBJ2-7, with D tentatively TRBD1 (5 bases). This clonotype originated in an adult with an advanced solid tumor such as melanoma, head and neck, liver or kidney cancer. In DNA form, the CDR3 reads TGTGCCAGCAGCCAGACAGAATCCTACGAGCAGTACTTC. Amino acids: CASSQTESYEQYF.